These 29 T cell receptor beta chains originate from one sample sequenced in a study of T cells after yellow fever vaccination (dated by TCRdb to between 2019 and 2020). What this sample's treatment or condition label stands for: live attenuated yellow fever vaccine strain. To prepare the library, 5' RACE was applied. For sequencing, an Illumina HiSeq 2500 was employed. Using fastp trimming at Q25 and MiXCR clonotype assembly, TCRdb reanalyzed the public sequencing data and kept in-frame beta chains. Each record represents a unique CDR3 protein, reported with the most common genes and DNA among its rows. The sample table shows around 340,000 distinct CDR3 sequences, and 7.5% to 9% are seen once. The top ten hold about a sixth of the sample. Source: PBMCs, taken on the day of the first yellow fever vaccination. These receptors originate from a man aged 18 to 29 who received the YFV17D yellow fever vaccine.

The CDR3 is CSALAGGRLGAQYF. CDR3 nucleotide sequence: TGCAGTGCGCTAGCGGGGGGCCGGCTAGGGGCCCAGTACTTC. The genes are TRBV20-1 and TRBJ2-5; TRBD2 aligns across 11 bases. J lost 9 bases, V lost 6 bases, and 12 bases had no gene match. This CDR3 is 14 amino acids long. Germline-derived CDR1 and CDR2 are DFQATT and SNEGSKA (reference sequence).

The V call is TRBV7-6, the J call TRBJ2-1; TRBD2 matches at 9 bases. Germline CDR1 SGHVS, CDR2 FNYEAQ. With 8 bases clipped from V and 8 bases from J, the junction kept 7 bases outside the gene matches. The CDR3 totals 13 residues. In DNA, the CDR3 is TGTGCCAGCGGGACTAGCCCTTGGGATGAGCAGTTCTTC. This sequence encodes CASGTSPWDEQFF.

This clonotype was seen only a few times. V and J are TRBV27 and TRBJ1-3; D ambiguous. With 4 bases removed from V and 2 bases from J, the gap between germline ends came to 9 bases. This CDR3 has 14 amino acids. CDR1 is MNHEY and CDR2 is SMNVEV in the germline V gene (reference sequence). CDR3 nucleotide sequence: TGTGCCAGCAGTTCTCACAACGCTGGAAACACCATATATTTT. Its protein product is CASSSHNAGNTIYF.

There are a few counts of this clonotype. The genes are TRBV20-1 and TRBJ1-2; 7 bases line up with TRBD1. Germline CDR1 reads DFQATT; CDR2 reads SNEGSKA (reference sequence). V was pared by 3 bases and J by 4 bases, with 11 bases of the junction left unmatched. The CDR3 is made up of 15 amino acids. The CDR3 here is CSASLPTGAGYGYTF. The CDR3 DNA sequence: TGCAGTGCTAGTCTCCCCACAGGGGCTGGCTATGGCTACACCTTC.

This clonotype was seen a few times. The rearrangement links TRBV7-3 to TRBJ1-5; D is perhaps TRBD1 (6 bases). Germline values: CDR1 SGHTA, CDR2 FQGTGA. The CDR3 length is 13 residues. Between the trimmed V and J ends, which lost 0 bases and 10 bases, there was a span of 10 bases. The CDR3 region has the DNA TGTGCCAGCAGCTTAACAGGGGGAGGACCCCAGCATTTT. It encodes CASSLTGGGPQHF.

This clonotype appeared many times. The chain combines TRBV5-4 with TRBJ2-1, with D uncertain. This CDR3 has 13 residues. Looked up from germline, CDR1 is SGHNT and CDR2 is YYREEE (reference sequence). V shed 4 bases and J shed 5 bases, with 10 bases lying between them. The DNA of the CDR3 is TGTGCCAGCAGCACCACGAAGGACAATGAGCAGTTCTTC. Translated, it gives CASSTTKDNEQFF.

This chain links TRBV5-1 with TRBJ2-7; 8 positions match TRBD1. Looked up from germline, CDR1 is SGHRS and CDR2 is YFSETQ. V trimming: 0 bases; J trimming: 5 bases; junction bases outside the gene matches: 7. The CDR3 has 15 amino acids. CDR3 DNA sequence: TGCGCCAGCAGCTTGGGGGACAGGCACCCGGACGAGCAGTACTTC. Protein product: CASSLGDRHPDEQYF.

This clonotype showed up just a few times. The chain employs TRBV5-4 and TRBJ2-3, with TRBD2 matching over 11 bases. Germline values: CDR1 SGHNT, CDR2 YYREEE (reference sequence). Trimming at V came to 3 bases and at J to 6 bases, leaving 9 bases not matched to a gene. The CDR3 is 16 residues long. CDR3 sequence (DNA): TGTGCCAGCAGCTCTATTAGCGGGGGGGCCTGGGATACGCAGTATTTT. Translating it yields CASSSISGGAWDTQYF.

The chain has TRBV11-2 and TRBJ2-7; D is perhaps TRBD1 (5 bases). CDR3 length equals 14 residues. Looked up from germline, CDR1 is SGHAT and CDR2 is FQNNGV. Deletions cut 5 bases from V and 3 bases from J, with 14 bases between. This CDR3 reads CASSLQDTYYEQYF. In nucleotides, the CDR3 is TGTGCCAGCAGCCTTCAGGACACGTACTACGAGCAGTACTTC.

This clonotype was seen a handful of times. J is TRBJ2-7 and V is TRBV10-3; possibly TRBD1 or TRBD2 for D (5 bases each). V lost 1 base and J lost 0, with 10 bases in between. This CDR3 has 15 amino acids. Germline assignment: CDR1 ENHRY and CDR2 SYGVKD. The CDR3 loop reads CAISEYSGSSYEQYF. The CDR3 nucleotides read TGTGCCATCAGTGAGTACTCAGGGAGCTCCTACGAGCAGTACTTC.

This clonotype was seen repeatedly, ten times or more. This chain links TRBV11-1 with TRBJ1-2; perhaps TRBD1 as D (6 bases). Trimming removed 4 bases at V and 0 bases at J, with 12 bases between. CDR1 and CDR2 from the germline V gene are SGHAT and FQDESV (reference sequence). This CDR3 comprises 15 residues. CDR3 residues: CASSSLRDTNYGYTF. Written as DNA, the CDR3 is TGTGCCAGCAGCTCCCTCAGGGACACTAACTATGGCTACACCTTC. The variable domain in full, completed from reference TRBV11-1 and TRBJ1-2, reads EAEVAQSPRYKITEKSQAVAFWCDPISGHATLYWYRQILGQGPELLVQFQDESVVDDSQLPKDRFSAERLKGVDSTLKIQPAELGDSAMYLCASSSLRDTNYGYTFGSGTRLTVV.

This clonotype was detected ten times or more. This chain joins TRBV4-1 and TRBJ1-6, with D unresolved. Deletions cut 1 base from V and 0 bases from J, with 16 bases between. The CDR3 has 19 amino acids. Germline CDR1 and CDR2: MGHRA and YSYEKL. This CDR3 is CASSQGRLRASSYNSPLHF. CDR3 in DNA: TGCGCCAGCAGCCAAGGACGGTTAAGGGCAAGCTCCTATAATTCACCCCTCCACTTT.

This clonotype was seen ten or more times. The chain combines TRBV7-8 with TRBJ2-5, with 7 bases identical to TRBD2. The J segment lost 5 bases and the V segment lost 5 bases, leaving 8 bases of the junction unmatched. CDR1 and CDR2 from the germline V gene are SGHVS and FQNEAQ. The CDR3 has 14 residues. CDR3 DNA sequence: TGTGCCAGCAGCCCAGGACTAGGGAGGGAGACCCAGTACTTC. This gives the protein CASSPGLGRETQYF. The full variable domain, in which reference TRBV7-8 and TRBJ2-5 provide the parts outside the CDR3, is GAGVSQSPRYKVAKRGQDVALRCDPISGHVSLFWYQQALGQGPEFLTYFQNEAQLDKSGLPSDRFFAERPEGSVSTLKIQRTQQEDSAVYLCASSPGLGRETQYFGPGTRLLVL.

In its sample, this clonotype was seen a few times. In DNA, the CDR3 is TGCGCCAGCAGCCCGGACAGGGGGAGCGGGGAGCTGTTTTTT. Translating it yields CASSPDRGSGELFF. This sequence joins TRBV4-3 and TRBJ2-2; 10 positions match TRBD1. Looked up from germline, CDR1 is LGHNA and CDR2 is YSLEER. The CDR3 covers 14 residues. The V segment lost 4 bases and the J segment 7 bases; nucleotides outside the gene matches: 3.

The genes are TRBV7-2 and TRBJ1-2; 7 bases align to TRBD1. V shed 1 base, J shed 8 bases, and the junction held 10 bases outside the gene matches. The CDR3 has 15 amino acids. Germline CDR1 is SGHTA and CDR2 is FQGNSA. CDR3 sequence (DNA): TGTGCCAGCAGCTTAGGGGGGACAGCCCAACGGGGCTACACCTTC. This translates into CASSLGGTAQRGYTF.

There are many counts of this clonotype. The V call is TRBV10-3, the J call TRBJ2-7, with a weak D call TRBD2 (6 bases). The V gene lost 8 bases and the J gene lost 4 bases, with 12 bases spanning the gap. This CDR3 comprises 12 residues. Germline loops: CDR1 ENHRY, CDR2 SYGVKD. For the CDR3, the DNA is TGTGCCATCGGGGGGAACCTGTACGAGCAGTACGTC. Translated, it gives CAIGGNLYEQYV.

The chain uses TRBV12-3 or TRBV12-4 and TRBJ2-3, with 11 bases matching TRBD2. Unmatched junction bases numbered 7, after V lost 5 bases and J lost 6 bases. This CDR3 is built from 15 residues. CDR3 in amino acids: CASSNSGGAGDTQYF. DNA for the CDR3: TGTGCCAGCAGTAATAGCGGGGGGGCCGGGGATACGCAGTATTTT.

Note on this clonotype: Mismatch with germline at one junction end may stem from a read error. The J gene is TRBJ1-1, the V gene TRBV7-9; D gene unclear. Germline V CDR1 and CDR2: SEHNR, FQNEAQ (reference sequence). The CDR3 has 13 amino acids. CDR3 loop: CASSSPVDTESFF. CDR3 nucleotide sequence: TGTGCCAGCAGCTCCCCAGTAGACACTGAATCTTTCTTT.

This clonotype turned up a few times. The gene calls are TRBV10-3 and TRBJ2-2, with D possibly TRBD1 on 5 matching bases. CDR1 and CDR2 from the germline V gene are ENHRY and SYGVKD. The CDR3 runs to 11 residues. V gave up 6 bases and J gave up 6 bases, with 5 bases separating them. The CDR3 nucleotides are TGTGCCATCAGAGGGGCCGGGGAGCTGTTTTTT. Encoded protein: CAIRGAGELFF.

The chain couples TRBV20-1 to TRBJ2-3; D might be TRBD2 (6 bases). The CDR3 totals 14 residues. V lost 6 bases, J lost 3 bases, and 16 bases lay in between. Germline V CDR1 and CDR2: DFQATT, SNEGSKA (reference sequence). This CDR3 is CSATIGLTTDTQYF. DNA for the CDR3: TGCAGTGCCACCATCGGACTAACGACAGATACGCAGTATTTT.

This clonotype was counted a few times. V is TRBV4-1 and J is TRBJ1-1, with 7 bases matching TRBD1. Losses at the gene ends were 2 bases for V and 1 base for J; bases not matched to a gene: 7. The CDR3 is made up of 16 amino acids. Germline V gives CDR1 MGHRA, CDR2 YSYEKL. CDR3 protein: CASSQFPGTENTEAFF. The CDR3 DNA reads as TGCGCCAGCAGCCAATTCCCCGGGACAGAGAACACTGAAGCTTTCTTT.

This rearrangement joins TRBV7-9 to TRBJ2-1, with TRBD2 identical over 9 bases. Trimming removed 5 bases from V and 8 bases from J; junction bases left unmatched: 10. The CDR3 is 15 residues long. CDR1 is SEHNR, CDR2 FQNEAQ, per germline (reference sequence). The CDR3 DNA sequence: TGTGCCAGCAGCCCACGGGGCGGGGGGGCCGATGAGCAGTTCTTC. Its translation is CASSPRGGGADEQFF.

This clonotype came up a few times. The chain employs TRBV29-1 and TRBJ1-1; D remains ambiguous. Germline V lookup: CDR1 SQVTM, CDR2 ANQGSEA. The CDR3 loop spans 13 amino acids. The V end lost 4 bases, the J end lost 6 bases, and 15 bases lay between the germline ends. The CDR3 DNA sequence: TGCAGCGTTGTTTTTTCGGGTTGGGCTGAAGCTTTCTTT. Protein product: CSVVFSGWAEAFF. Looking up the rest from reference TRBV29-1 and TRBJ1-1 gives the full variable domain: SAVISQKPSRDICQRGTSLTIQCQVDSQVTMMFWYRQQPGQSLTLIATANQGSEATYESGFVIDKFPISRPNLTFSTLTVSNMSPEDSSIYLCSVVFSGWAEAFFGQGTRLTVV.

The sample holds many counts of this clonotype. The chain links TRBV4-3 to TRBJ1-5; perhaps TRBD1 as D (6 bases). Germline CDR1 LGHNA, CDR2 YSLEER. The CDR3 is made up of 18 amino acids. Deletions cut 0 bases from V and 0 bases from J, with 15 bases between. CDR3: CASSQDGPGAYSNQPQHF. The CDR3 DNA reads TGCGCCAGCAGCCAAGATGGTCCAGGGGCCTATAGCAATCAGCCCCAGCATTTT.

Ten or more counts support this clonotype. The chain uses TRBV7-3 and TRBJ2-1; no firm D call. Deletions cut 5 bases from V and 0 bases from J, with 11 bases between. The germline V gene encodes CDR1 SGHTA and CDR2 FQGTGA. This CDR3 has 15 residues. DNA for the CDR3: TGTGCCAGCAGCCCCCACACGAGCTCCTACAATGAGCAGTTCTTC. It encodes CASSPHTSSYNEQFF.

The table lists this clonotype with many counts. The CDR3 sequence is CASRLRGGPYNEQFF. In DNA form, the CDR3 reads TGTGCCAGCAGGTTAAGGGGGGGCCCCTACAATGAGCAGTTCTTC. The V gene is TRBV2, the J gene TRBJ2-1; D is perhaps TRBD2 (7 bases). Germline V gene sequence: CDR1 SNHLY, CDR2 FYNNEI. Trimming cost V 6 bases and J 2 bases, with 14 bases left between them. CDR3 length equals 15 residues.

This clonotype was found a few times. V and J are TRBV20-1 and TRBJ1-2; TRBD1 is a possible D gene (6 bases). Trimming took off 8 bases at V and 2 bases at J, with 9 bases between the two ends. Germline V gene data show CDR1 as DFQATT and CDR2 as SNEGSKA (reference sequence). The CDR3 is 11 amino acids. The CDR3 nucleotides read TGCAGTAAGCAGGGGAACTATGGCTACACCTTC. Amino acids: CSKQGNYGYTF.

This clonotype was seen a few times. The chain carries TRBV5-1 and TRBJ2-7; possibly TRBD1 or TRBD2 for D (5 bases each). Trimming shortened V by 4 bases and J by 5 bases, and 19 bases separated the two germline ends. The CDR3 spans 15 residues. Germline loops: CDR1 SGHRS, CDR2 YFSETQ. The CDR3 DNA follows: TGCGCCAGCAGCCCCATCCCGGGGACCGGAAACGAGCAGTACTTC. It specifies CASSPIPGTGNEQYF.

This clonotype was seen a handful of times. The CDR3 coding sequence is TGCGCCAGCAGCCAACAAGGAGTGGGCAAAAACATTCAGTACTTC. Translated: CASSQQGVGKNIQYF. The rearrangement links TRBV4-1 to TRBJ2-4; D uncertain. Looked up from germline, CDR1 is MGHRA and CDR2 is YSYEKL. Trimming removed 2 bases at V and 3 bases at J, with 11 bases between. The CDR3 runs 15 residues.